The 27 T cell receptor beta chains below come from one sample, sequenced in a study of T cell clonality in common variable immunodeficiency (dated by TCRdb to the mid-2010s). Library prep was done by the immunoSEQ multiplex PCR assay. TCRdb obtained this table from immuneACCESS and retained in-frame rearrangements with V and J assigned. These tables miss some clones; where compared with another copy, unresolved V genes account for less than half of the shortfall, and the remainder is unexplained. The sample comprises some 54,000 clones, and every one was counted more than once. Together, the top ten hold 2% to 2.5% of the sample. Sequenced input: peripheral blood mononuclear cells. Receptors were obtained from a person between 18 and 70 years old in good health.

This clone was picked up many times. The read ends 3 residues before the CDR3 terminus; that terminus is restored from the germline J gene. V gene TRBV29-1 combines with J gene TRBJ2-1, with D unclear. CDR1 SQVTM and CDR2 ANQGSEA come from the germline V gene. V was pared by 4 bases and J by 0 bases, with 13 bases between. The CDR3 has 15 amino acids. Incomplete CDR3 DNA: TGCAGCGTTGGTAGCTTCCCGAGCTCCTACAATGAG. This encodes CSVGSFPSSYNE. The CDR3 in full is CSVGSFPSSYNEQFF.

This clone was found a few times. From the germline J gene comes the end of the CDR3, since the read stops 3 residues before it. The chain links TRBV11-1 to TRBJ2-1, with a weak D call TRBD1 (5 bases). Germline lookup yields CDR1 SGHAT and CDR2 FQDESV (reference sequence). Trimming cost V 5 bases and J 8 bases, with 16 bases left between them. The CDR3 has 14 residues. CDR3 sequence reads: CASSRTTGRYEQFF. Incomplete CDR3 DNA: TGTGCCAGCAGCCGAACTACAGGACGGTATGAG. The whole variable domain, remainder taken from reference TRBV11-1 and TRBJ2-1, is EAEVAQSPRYKITEKSQAVAFWCDPISGHATLYWYRQILGQGPELLVQFQDESVVDDSQLPKDRFSAERLKGVDSTLKIQPAELGDSAMYLCASSRTTGRYEQFFGPGTRLTVL.

This clone was recorded many times. The read terminates 3 residues ahead of where the CDR3 ends, so the germline J gene completes it. This rearrangement joins TRBV11-2 to TRBJ2-3, with a tentative D call TRBD2 (5 bases). CDR1 and CDR2 from the germline V gene are SGHAT and FQNNGV. The germline V and J ends were trimmed by 8 bases and 2 bases, with 14 bases remaining between them. This CDR3 contains 14 residues. CDR3 amino acids: CASFGETFTDTQYF. The covered CDR3 bases are TGTGCCAGCTTCGGGGAGACATTCACAGATACG.

In this sample, this clone turned up many times. Read coverage stops 3 residues before the CDR3 terminus; the germline J gene supplies the remainder. This chain connects TRBV7-9 to TRBJ1-1, with a tentative D call TRBD1 (6 bases). This CDR3 has 15 residues. V was clipped by 5 bases and J by 2 bases, with 15 bases between them. CDR1 and CDR2 (germline): SEHNR, FQNEAQ (reference sequence). The DNA read from the CDR3 is TGTGCCAGCAGCCCGAGATCACAGGGAAACACTGAA. It specifies CASSPRSQGNTE. The complete CDR3 protein is CASSPRSQGNTEAFF.

There are a few counts of this clone. The sequence runs out 3 residues before the end of the CDR3; the remainder is reconstructed from the germline J gene. V and J are TRBV20-1 and TRBJ1-4; D is unresolved. The CDR3 spans 15 residues. Germline CDR1 and CDR2: DFQATT and SNEGSKA (reference sequence). The CDR3 is CSARDSTEVNSPLFF. The part of the CDR3 DNA that was read is TGCAGTGCTAGAGATTCAACAGAAGTTAATTCACCA.

This clone was observed a few times. Incomplete CDR3 DNA: TGCAGTGCGGAGGGGGAGCGCGGGATAGGTTCCTACGAG. It encodes CSAEGERGIGSYE. From start to end, the CDR3 is CSAEGERGIGSYEQYF. This chain joins TRBV20-1 and TRBJ2-7; either TRBD1 or TRBD2 may supply D (6 bases each). The read gets to within 3 residues of the CDR3 end, and the germline J gene fills in the rest. The CDR3 sequence is 16 residues long. Trimming removed 6 bases from V and 1 base from J, with 22 bases in between. Looked up from germline, CDR1 is DFQATT and CDR2 is SNEGSKA (reference sequence).

This clone was found many times. Sequencing ends 3 residues short of the CDR3 end; the germline J gene provides the rest. The chain links TRBV2 to TRBJ2-3, with 11 bases lining up with TRBD1. V was pared by 8 bases and J by 0 bases, with 10 bases of the junction left unmatched. The CDR3 has 17 residues. The V gene's germline CDR1 is SNHLY and CDR2 FYNNEI. The CDR3 bases that were read are TGTGCCAGCTGTATTGGGACAGGGGGGTTGAGCACAGATACG. Encoded protein: CASCIGTGGLSTDT. The whole CDR3 reads CASCIGTGGLSTDTQYF.

Points on this clone: The observed sequence ends 3 residues before the CDR3 terminus, with the missing tail filled in from the germline J gene. V and J are TRBV19 and TRBJ1-5; D gene ambiguous. The CDR3 has 16 amino acids. V was pared by 5 bases and J by 7 bases, with 21 bases between. CDR1 and CDR2 (germline): LNHDA, SQIVND (reference sequence). The CDR3 region is CASSPRGTQVRQPQHF. Incomplete CDR3 DNA: TGTGCCAGTAGTCCCCGGGGAACCCAGGTACGCCAGCCC.

This clone was picked up many times. The read is 3 residues too short to cover the CDR3 end, so that end is filled in from the germline J gene. The chain couples TRBV7-3 to TRBJ2-5; 12 bases line up with TRBD2. V was pared by 3 bases and J by 2 bases, with 10 bases of the junction left unmatched. The germline gives CDR1 SGHTA, CDR2 FQGTGA. The CDR3 is 18 amino acids. CDR3 bases read: TGTGCCAGCAGCTTGGGGCTAGCGGGAGGGCCTCAGCAAGAGACC. It specifies CASSLGLAGGPQQET. The CDR3 in its entirety is CASSLGLAGGPQQETQYF.

This clone was recorded many times. The read falls 3 residues short of the CDR3 end, and the missing part is taken from the germline J gene. This chain links TRBV5-1 with TRBJ2-2, with TRBD1 identical over 7 bases. The CDR3 contains 15 residues. The germline CDR1 and CDR2 sequences are SGHRS and YFSETQ. With V trimmed by 4 bases and J by 1 base, 4 bases remained unmatched. The covered CDR3 bases are TGCGCCAGCAGCGGGGGACAGAAGAACACCGGGGAG. It encodes CASSGGQKNTGE. The full CDR3 protein is CASSGGQKNTGELFF.

The table lists this clone with many counts. The CDR3 end lies 3 residues beyond the end of the read and is filled in from the germline J gene. J is TRBJ2-1 and V is TRBV5-1, with 8 bases fitting TRBD1. Per the germline V gene, CDR1 is SGHRS and CDR2 is YFSETQ. Losses at the gene ends were 2 bases for V and 4 bases for J; bases not matched to a gene: 5. There are 15 residues in the CDR3. Partial CDR3 DNA: TGCGCCAGCAGCTTCCGGGACAGGCAGTACAATGAG. Its translation: CASSFRDRQYNE. The complete CDR3 sequence is CASSFRDRQYNEQFF.

This clone came up many times. The observed sequence ends 3 residues before the CDR3 terminus, with the missing tail filled in from the germline J gene. J is TRBJ2-2 and V is TRBV11-2; TRBD1 matches 7 bases. Trimming removed 6 bases from V and 5 bases from J; junction bases left unmatched: 9. The CDR3 totals 15 residues. Germline V gene sequence: CDR1 SGHAT, CDR2 FQNNGV. The sequenced part of the CDR3 DNA is TGTGCCAGCAGACCCATATACAGGGGAACCGGGGAG. Amino acids: CASRPIYRGTGE. The CDR3 reads in full as CASRPIYRGTGELFF.

Comment on this clone: The read ends 3 residues early relative to the CDR3; the germline J gene fills the gap. V gene TRBV5-1 combines with J gene TRBJ1-6; 9 positions agree with TRBD1. The germline gives CDR1 SGHRS, CDR2 YFSETQ. This CDR3 has 17 amino acids. V was pared by 0 bases and J by 9 bases, with 10 bases of the junction left unmatched. The sequenced CDR3 bases are TGCGCCAGCAGCTTGGACAGGGGGCCATCCAGAAGTTCACCC. Its translation: CASSLDRGPSRSSP. The entire CDR3 protein is CASSLDRGPSRSSPLHF.

This clone was detected many times. The CDR3 end is not reached by the read, which stops 3 residues before it; the germline J gene fills it in. J is TRBJ1-1 and V is TRBV7-3; D is unresolved. The CDR3 sequence is 13 residues long. Germline CDR1 SGHTA, CDR2 FQGTGA. The germline V and J ends were trimmed by 5 bases and 0 bases, with 7 bases remaining between them. CDR3 residues: CASSPSMNTEAFF. The sequenced CDR3 bases are TGTGCCAGCAGCCCCAGTATGAACACTGAA.

This clone turned up a few times. Read sequence stops 3 residues before the CDR3 end, and the germline J gene provides the missing end. This chain uses TRBV27 with TRBJ2-7, with D perhaps assigned TRBD1 or TRBD2 (6 bases each). The V gene lost 6 bases and the J gene lost 5 bases, with 20 bases spanning the gap. The germline V gene encodes CDR1 MNHEY and CDR2 SMNVEV (reference sequence). This CDR3 region has 15 residues. CDR3 DNA, as far as it was read: TGTGCCAGCAGGGGCGGGACACCCTCCTACAACGAG. Translation: CASRGGTPSYNE. The whole CDR3 protein reads CASRGGTPSYNEQYF.

This clone was recorded many times. With the read ending 3 residues before the CDR3 end, the germline J gene is used to fill in that end. The chain uses TRBV6-4 and TRBJ2-1; D is ambiguous. Trimming stripped 3 bases from V and 6 bases from J, with 6 bases between. The CDR3 is 12 residues long. Germline lookup yields CDR1 MRHNA and CDR2 SNTAGT. The CDR3: CASSEGGNEQFF. The sequenced CDR3 bases are TGTGCCAGCAGTGAAGGCGGCAATGAG.

This clone was seen only a few times. Sequencing ends 3 residues short of the CDR3 end; the germline J gene provides the rest. This sequence joins TRBV30 and TRBJ2-3; 9 nucleotides match TRBD1. There are 12 residues in the CDR3. Germline-derived CDR1 and CDR2 are GTSNPN and SVGIG (reference sequence). The CDR3 is CAGGTGQETQYF. The CDR3 bases that were read are TGTGCCGGCGGGACAGGGCAGGAGACG.

Many counts were recorded for this clone. The read is 3 residues too short to cover the CDR3 end, so that end is filled in from the germline J gene. V usage is TRBV19 and J usage is TRBJ2-7; the match to TRBD1 covers 8 bases. Losses at the gene ends were 3 bases for V and 3 bases for J; bases not matched to a gene: 7. The CDR3 covers 15 residues. Germline V gene sequence: CDR1 LNHDA, CDR2 SQIVND (reference sequence). The CDR3 DNA, read in part, is TGTGCCAGTAGTATCACAGACAGGGGAGGCTACGAG. It encodes CASSITDRGGYE. The entire CDR3 protein reads CASSITDRGGYEQYF.

A few counts support this clone. The read ends 3 residues early relative to the CDR3; the germline J gene fills the gap. The chain employs TRBV2 and TRBJ1-5, with 9 bases matching TRBD1. Unmatched junction bases numbered 3, after V lost 5 bases and J lost 4 bases. Germline V CDR1 and CDR2: SNHLY, FYNNEI. The CDR3 is made up of 14 amino acids. The part of the CDR3 DNA that was read is TGTGCCAGCAGTAAGGACAGGGGAAATCAGCCC. It yields the protein CASSKDRGNQP. The full CDR3 protein is CASSKDRGNQPQHF.

This clone was detected ten times or more. The missing CDR3 end, 3 residues past where the read stops, is filled in from the germline J gene. This rearrangement joins TRBV29-1 to TRBJ2-3; 7 positions agree with TRBD2. Looked up from germline, CDR1 is SQVTM and CDR2 is ANQGSEA. The CDR3 covers 13 residues. The V and J ends lost 6 bases and 4 bases, in that order; junction bases with no gene match: 7. The CDR3 DNA, read in part, is TGCAGCGTCAAGGGCGGGAGTCCAGATACG. Residues: CSVKGGSPDT. The full CDR3 is CSVKGGSPDTQYF.

This clone was observed at least ten times. The CDR3 goes on 3 residues after the read ends, and that part is filled in from the germline J gene. The V call is TRBV30, the J call TRBJ2-2; D is ambiguous. V lost 0 bases and J lost 2, with 4 bases in between. Germline assignment: CDR1 GTSNPN and CDR2 SVGIG (reference sequence). CDR3 length equals 13 residues. The CDR3: CAWSVLNTGELFF. The CDR3 DNA, read in part, is TGTGCCTGGAGTGTACTTAACACCGGGGAG.

This clone was seen many times. The CDR3 end lies 3 residues beyond the end of the read and is filled in from the germline J gene. The V call is TRBV18, the J call TRBJ1-5, with a possible D match to TRBD1 (5 bases). Trimming stripped 2 bases from V and 2 bases from J, with 19 bases between. This CDR3 has 18 residues. CDR1 is KGHSH and CDR2 is LQKENI in the germline V gene. The CDR3 here is CASSPESVAGRGNQPQHF. The covered CDR3 bases are TGTGCCAGCTCACCAGAATCGGTAGCAGGGAGGGGCAATCAGCCC.

Notes on this clone: The read terminates 3 residues ahead of where the CDR3 ends, so the germline J gene completes it. The gene calls are TRBV7-9 and TRBJ1-5, with D perhaps TRBD1 (5 bases). The CDR3 sequence is 14 residues long. V was clipped by 4 bases and J by 1 base, with 8 bases between them. From germline, CDR1 is SEHNR and CDR2 FQNEAQ (reference sequence). This CDR3 reads CASSSRQSNQPQHF. Incomplete CDR3 DNA: TGTGCCAGCAGCTCGAGACAGAGCAATCAGCCC. Full variable domain (outside the CDR3, taken from reference TRBV7-9 and TRBJ1-5): DTGVSQNPRHKITKRGQNVTFRCDPISEHNRLYWYRQTLGQGPEFLTYFQNEAQLEKSRLLSDRFSAERPKGSFSTLEIQRTEQGDSAMYLCASSSRQSNQPQHFGDGTRLSIL.

At least ten counts were recorded for this clone. Read data end 3 residues before the CDR3 end; the end is taken from the germline J gene. The gene calls are TRBV7-9 and TRBJ1-5; D is undetermined. This CDR3 region has 15 residues. Trimming shortened V by 1 base and J by 4 bases, and 11 bases separated the two germline ends. CDR1 and CDR2 from the germline V gene are SEHNR and FQNEAQ (reference sequence). The sequenced CDR3 bases are TGTGCCAGCAGCTTAGATGGTGGGCCGAATCAGCCC. Its protein is CASSLDGGPNQP. The whole CDR3 region reads CASSLDGGPNQPQHF.

This clone was counted ten times or more. With the read ending 3 residues before the CDR3 end, the germline J gene is used to fill in that end. This chain uses TRBV2 with TRBJ2-7; 7 bases fit TRBD1. The CDR3 is 14 amino acids. The germline V gene has CDR1 SNHLY and CDR2 FYNNEI. V lost 7 bases, J lost 3 bases, and 9 bases stayed unmatched. The sequenced CDR3 bases are TGTGCCAGCATAACCGGGGACAGATACTACGAG. This encodes CASITGDRYYE. The CDR3, in full, reads CASITGDRYYEQYF.

This clone was picked up a small number of times. The sequenced fragment ends 3 residues before the CDR3 boundary, so the rest is inferred from the germline J gene. The genes are TRBV7-3 and TRBJ2-1; 8 nucleotides align to TRBD2. With 3 bases clipped from V and 7 bases from J, the junction kept 8 bases outside the gene matches. Per the germline V gene, CDR1 is SGHTA and CDR2 is FQGTGA. This CDR3 comprises 15 residues. The CDR3 DNA, read in part, is TGTGCCAGCAGCTTTATCCGGGGGGGGCCGAATGAG. It translates to CASSFIRGGPNE. Given in full, the CDR3 is CASSFIRGGPNEQFF.

The sample holds many counts of this clone. The read ends 3 residues shy of where the CDR3 ends; the end is completed using the germline J gene. The chain recombines TRBV5-4 with TRBJ2-7; 8 bases agree with TRBD1. V was pared by 6 bases and J by 2 bases, with 4 bases of the junction left unmatched. From germline, CDR1 is SGHNT and CDR2 YYREEE (reference sequence). This CDR3 comprises 13 residues. CDR3 DNA (partial): TGTGCCAGCACCCTGGACAGGGCCTACGAG. This codes for CASTLDRAYE. Given in full, the CDR3 is CASTLDRAYEQYF.